This note documents a single TCR beta chain sequence. Its specificity is not known. Assay: immunoSEQ multiplex PCR; the TCRdb copy retains only in-frame clones and omits some. The table has approximately 85,000 clones, approximately 90% seen once. The entry originates in a study of graft-versus-host responses after intestinal transplantation. Study as a whole: Each transplant was multivisceral, liver-intestinal, or isolated intestinal. Study conclusions and caveats: HvG clone declines early post-transplant were associated with peak circulating GvH levels. Among recipient marrow samples, GvH clones were found; some appeared first in ileum or blood.

The V and J ends lost 6 bases and 7 bases respectively, with 20 bases between them. The germline V gene has CDR1 SGHDT and CDR2 YYEEEE. The CDR3 spans 15 residues. The sample consisted of unstimulated CD8+ T cells sorted from spleen or lymph node cells, taken before transplant. The receptor's source is a human donor who was the organ donor for an intestinal transplant. J is TRBJ2-4 and V is TRBV5-6; unclear D gene. The CDR3 DNA sequence: TGTGCCAGCACCAAATCGGACCCGGCCGAGAACATTCAGTACTTC. Translating gives CASTKSDPAENIQYF.